The T cell receptor beta chain under discussion was sequenced for a study of shared clonotypes between healthy human individuals. Study results and caveats: Naive subsets generally exceeded memory subsets in estimated richness. An anticipated effect of sequencing depth on clonotype sharing among donors was recognized.

Unmatched junction bases numbered 9, after V lost 7 bases and J lost 3 bases. There are 15 residues in the CDR3. The germline V gene has CDR1 SGHAT and CDR2 FQNNGV. Generated by immunoSEQ multiplex PCR, the TCRdb table keeps only in-frame clones and is missing some. The sample includes roughly 680,000 clones, just under 75% of them seen just once. As for this clone: Its antigen remains unknown.

This clonotype was sampled from a woman in her 30s in good health. Sequences were obtained from memory CD4+ T cells sorted from blood. Stated subset: CD45RA-negative fraction. The chain couples TRBV11-2 to TRBJ1-1; TRBD1 matches 9 bases. In nucleotides, the CDR3 is TGTGCCAGCAAGCCGATACAGGGGGCTGACACTGAAGCTTTCTTT. Residues: CASKPIQGADTEAFF.